The 32 T cell receptor beta chains below were found in one sample sequenced in a study of cytomegalovirus exposure and HLA in healthy donors. In the PCR, 60 Vbeta and 13 Jbeta primers were used. Method: immunoSEQ multiplex PCR; TCRdb's copy keeps in-frame clones and lacks some. The table includes about 130,000 clones, roughly 80% detected once. Source material: PBMCs. These TCRs come from a female donor in good health and CMV-seronegative.

The chain links TRBV28 to TRBJ2-7, with 7 positions matching TRBD2. The CDR3 runs to 15 residues. V was clipped by 0 bases and J by 5 bases; unmatched bases: 7. CDR1 is MDHEN and CDR2 is SYDVKM in the germline V gene. The CDR3: CASSLWSSGPHEQYF. The DNA for the CDR3 is TGTGCCAGCAGTTTATGGTCTAGCGGACCCCACGAGCAGTACTTC.

This clone was picked up one time. V and J are TRBV7-9 and TRBJ1-5; weak D call: TRBD1 (5 bases). This CDR3 has 13 amino acids. Trimming shortened V by 5 bases and J by 8 bases, and 13 bases separated the two germline ends. Germline V gene lookup returns CDR1 SEHNR and CDR2 FQNEAQ (reference sequence). The CDR3 sequence: CASSLTWGEPQHF. CDR3 sequence (DNA): TGTGCCAGCAGCCTGACCTGGGGGGAGCCCCAGCATTTT.

The chain joins TRBV28 to TRBJ2-5; TRBD2 matches 7 bases. The last part of the DNA fits TRBJ2-7 better; the J call may be wrong. In germline, CDR1 is MDHEN, CDR2 SYDVKM. This CDR3 comprises 16 residues. CDR3 nucleotide sequence: TGTGCCAGCAGTTCCTTTGCGGGAGAGGGGTTGGACGAGCAGTACTTC. Its translation: CASSSFAGEGLDEQYF.

In its sample, this clone was seen a few times. The chain has TRBV30 and TRBJ2-5, with 7 positions matching TRBD1. CDR3 length: 13 residues. Germline loops: CDR1 GTSNPN, CDR2 SVGIG (reference sequence). Germline trimming cut 2 bases from V and 5 bases from J; bases unmatched to any gene: 5. CDR3 region: CAWSTGARETQYF. For the CDR3, the DNA is TGTGCCTGGAGTACAGGGGCGCGGGAGACCCAGTACTTC.

This chain uses TRBV28 with TRBJ1-4, with D unresolved. CDR3 length: 12 residues. Germline V CDR1 and CDR2: MDHEN, SYDVKM. Trimming shortened V by 5 bases and J by 7 bases, and 8 bases separated the two germline ends. The CDR3 protein is CASSLRGEKLFF. The CDR3 nucleotides read TGTGCCAGCAGTCTAAGAGGTGAAAAACTGTTTTTT.

Note on this clone: The sample holds other DNA sequences that translate to the same CDR3. J is TRBJ2-1 and V is TRBV2; D gene ambiguous. The CDR3 is 11 amino acids. CDR1 SNHLY and CDR2 FYNNEI come from the germline V gene. Trimming removed 4 bases at V and 10 bases at J, with 8 bases between. CDR3 in DNA: TGTGCCAGCAGTGCGGTCAACGAGCAGTTCTTC. The encoded protein is CASSAVNEQFF.

This chain links TRBV11-3 with TRBJ2-3, with 15 nucleotides matching TRBD2. Germline loops: CDR1 SGHNT, CDR2 YENEEA. V gave up 5 bases and J gave up 3 bases; unmatched junction bases: 6. CDR3 size: 17 residues. The chain's CDR3 is CASSLGLAGGLTDTQYF. For the CDR3, the DNA is TGTGCCAGCAGCCTCGGACTAGCGGGAGGGCTGACAGATACGCAGTATTTT. Full variable domain (missing parts from reference TRBV11-3 and TRBJ2-3): EAGVVQSPRYKIIEKKQPVAFWCNPISGHNTLYWYLQNLGQGPELLIRYENEEAVDDSQLPKDRFSAERLKGVDSTLKIQPAELGDSAVYLCASSLGLAGGLTDTQYFGPGTRLTVL.

The chain recombines TRBV28 with TRBJ2-7; D remains ambiguous. The CDR3 totals 13 residues. Germline lookup yields CDR1 MDHEN and CDR2 SYDVKM. The V and J ends lost 6 bases and 7 bases respectively, with 16 bases between them. CDR3 loop: CASSPGPPLEQYF. The CDR3 DNA sequence: TGTGCCAGCAGCCCTGGGCCTCCTCTTGAGCAGTACTTC.

The DNA of the CDR3 is TGTGCCAGCAGGCTTGGGACAGGGGAAGTAGAGACCCAGTACTTC. Protein sequence: CASRLGTGEVETQYF. J is TRBJ2-5 and V is TRBV5-4; 10 bases are a match to TRBD1. With V trimmed by 5 bases and J by 4 bases, 8 bases remained unmatched. The germline gives CDR1 SGHNT, CDR2 YYREEE (reference sequence). The CDR3 length is 15 residues.

J is TRBJ1-1 and V is TRBV11-2; D gene ambiguous. This CDR3 comprises 15 residues. CDR1 is SGHAT and CDR2 is FQNNGV in the germline V gene. Trimming removed 1 base from V and 3 bases from J, with 12 bases in between. CDR3 sequence (DNA): TGTGCCAGCAGCTTAGGATATCCCCGGGACACTGAAGCTTTCTTT. Amino acid sequence: CASSLGYPRDTEAFF.

The chain carries TRBV6-1 and TRBJ2-4; 7 bases align to TRBD1. The CDR3 length is 14 residues. Germline CDR1 reads MNHNS; CDR2 reads SASEGT. Germline trimming cut 7 bases from V and 0 bases from J; bases unmatched to any gene: 3. The DNA for the CDR3 is TGTGCCAGCACGGGACAGATAGCCAAAAACATTCAGTACTTC. Its translation: CASTGQIAKNIQYF.

The chain is built from TRBV2 and TRBJ2-5; possibly TRBD1 for D (9 bases). The assigned J gene may be wrong: the sequence end matches TRBJ2-7 better. Germline CDR1 SNHLY, CDR2 FYNNEI. The CDR3 runs 14 residues. This chain's CDR3 is CASMMVAGQGEQYF. CDR3 bases: TGTGCCAGCATGATGGTAGCGGGACAGGGCGAGCAGTACTTC.

The DNA for the CDR3 is TGTGCCAGCAGTGAGGGGACTCCTTTAGATACGCAGTATTTT. This gives the protein CASSEGTPLDTQYF. V is TRBV6-4 and J is TRBJ2-3, with D perhaps TRBD2 (6 bases). CDR3 size: 14 residues. In germline, CDR1 is MRHNA, CDR2 SNTAGT. Trimming pared 3 bases from V and 5 bases from J, leaving 12 bases between.

The rearrangement links TRBV18 to TRBJ1-4, with 7 nucleotides matching TRBD1. Germline V CDR1 and CDR2: KGHSH, LQKENI. The V segment lost 6 bases and the J segment 4 bases; nucleotides outside the gene matches: 8. The CDR3 sequence is 15 residues long. Here the CDR3 reads CASSRTGQNNEKLFF. CDR3 coding DNA: TGTGCCAGCTCCCGGACGGGACAGAATAATGAAAAACTGTTTTTT.

The V call is TRBV27, the J call TRBJ2-7, with 7 positions matching TRBD2. The CDR3 runs to 14 residues. The V gene end was trimmed by 5 bases and the J gene end by 2 bases; junction bases not matched to a gene: 6. Germline values: CDR1 MNHEY, CDR2 SMNVEV (reference sequence). The CDR3 is CASSPTSSTYEQYF. The CDR3 DNA reads TGTGCCAGCAGTCCGACTAGCAGTACCTACGAGCAGTACTTC.

The chain combines TRBV28 with TRBJ2-5, with 9 bases fitting TRBD1. Germline trimming cut 5 bases from V and 1 base from J; bases unmatched to any gene: 26. Germline assignment: CDR1 MDHEN and CDR2 SYDVKM. This CDR3 is built from 22 residues. The CDR3 spells CASSELLPVGQGSTTLQETQYF. The CDR3 DNA is TGTGCCAGCAGTGAGTTACTCCCCGTGGGACAGGGAAGTACGACTCTCCAAGAGACCCAGTACTTC.

This clone counts as medium-sized. The chain links TRBV2 to TRBJ2-7; D remains unclear. The V end lost 6 bases, the J end lost 7 bases, and 10 bases lay between the germline ends. The CDR3 covers 11 residues. Germline CDR1 and CDR2: SNHLY and FYNNEI. In DNA form, the CDR3 reads TGTGCCAGCAGCCTCCTCAGGGAGCAGTACTTC. It codes for CASSLLREQYF.

J is TRBJ1-4 and V is TRBV10-3, with a possible D match to TRBD1 (5 bases). V lost 2 bases and J lost 2, with 6 bases in between. The CDR3 is 14 amino acids. The germline V gene has CDR1 ENHRY and CDR2 SYGVKD. This CDR3 is CAISEGHTNEKLFF. CDR3 nucleotide sequence: TGTGCCATCAGTGAGGGACATACTAATGAAAAACTGTTTTTT.

The rearrangement links TRBV9 to TRBJ2-7, with D tentatively TRBD1 (6 bases). CDR1 SGDLS and CDR2 YYNGEE come from the germline V gene. The V end was cut by 2 bases, the J end by 6 bases, with 12 bases between. CDR3 length equals 13 residues. CDR3 sequence: CASSVQGHGEQYF. CDR3 nucleotide sequence: TGTGCCAGCAGCGTGCAGGGGCACGGCGAGCAGTACTTC.

V gene TRBV28 combines with J gene TRBJ2-6; 9 bases fit TRBD1. CDR1 and CDR2 (germline): MDHEN, SYDVKM. The junction had 3 bases not matched to a gene; V was cut back by 6 bases and J by 0 bases. CDR3 length: 16 residues. CDR3 region: CASREQGASGANVLTF. CDR3 nucleotides: TGTGCCAGCAGAGAACAGGGGGCCTCTGGGGCCAACGTCCTGACTTTC.

The CDR3 DNA sequence: TGTGCCAGTAGTATAGATGGGGGGGTCTATGGCTACACCTTC. This sequence encodes CASSIDGGVYGYTF. The rearrangement uses TRBV19 and TRBJ1-2; possible D gene TRBD1, 5 bases. This CDR3 comprises 14 residues. With 0 bases removed from V and 4 bases from J, the gap between germline ends came to 9 bases. Germline V CDR1 and CDR2: LNHDA, SQIVND (reference sequence).

The chain couples TRBV2 to TRBJ1-1; 7 bases line up with TRBD1. The CDR3 extends over 15 amino acids. In germline, CDR1 is SNHLY, CDR2 FYNNEI. V dropped 3 bases and J dropped 1; count of bases not matched to a gene: 5. In nucleotides, the CDR3 is TGTGCCAGCAGTGAGAGGGGGCGCAGGAACACTGAAGCTTTCTTT. Protein product: CASSERGRRNTEAFF.

V and J are TRBV12-5 and TRBJ2-1; D perhaps matches TRBD1 (7 bases). The CDR3 is 20 residues long. Deletions cut 3 bases from V and 3 bases from J, with 27 bases between. Germline V gene lookup returns CDR1 LGHNT and CDR2 FRNRAP. The CDR3 sequence is CASGFHQGGHPEEYYNEQFF. The CDR3 DNA reads as TGTGCTAGTGGTTTTCACCAGGGGGGACACCCGGAGGAGTACTACAATGAGCAGTTCTTC.

The chain employs TRBV7-9 and TRBJ1-4, with D perhaps matching TRBD1 (5 bases). CDR1 and CDR2 (germline): SEHNR, FQNEAQ (reference sequence). The CDR3 contains 16 residues. Trimming pared 1 base from V and 5 bases from J, leaving 14 bases between. CDR3 region: CASSLGDYGGNEKLFF. The DNA for the CDR3 is TGTGCCAGCAGCTTAGGGGACTATGGAGGAAATGAAAAACTGTTTTTT.

For the CDR3, the DNA is TGCGCCAGCAGCTCGGACAGGGTAGAGACCCAGTACTTC. Translation gives CASSSDRVETQYF. J is TRBJ2-5 and V is TRBV5-1; 8 bases match TRBD1. This CDR3 spans 13 amino acids. V was pared by 3 bases and J by 4 bases, with 2 bases of the junction left unmatched. The V gene's germline CDR1 is SGHRS and CDR2 YFSETQ. Full variable domain (rest looked up from reference TRBV5-1 and TRBJ2-5): KAGVTQTPRYLIKTRGQQVTLSCSPISGHRSVSWYQQTPGQGLQFLFEYFSETQRNKGNFPGRFSGRQFSNSRSEMNVSTLELGDSALYLCASSSDRVETQYFGPGTRLLVL.

V usage is TRBV27 and J usage is TRBJ2-7; possible D gene TRBD2, 6 bases. Per the germline V gene, CDR1 is MNHEY and CDR2 is SMNVEV (reference sequence). The V end lost 7 bases, the J end lost 2 bases, and 21 bases lay between the germline ends. This CDR3 is 16 amino acids long. The CDR3 DNA is TGTGCCAGCACCCCGAAGGCGGGACTCCGACCCTACGAGCAGTACTTC. It codes for CASTPKAGLRPYEQYF.

The CDR3 region has the DNA TGTGCCAGCAGTGAAACCCGGACAGGGGGATCGAACACTGAAGCTTTCTTT. This translates into CASSETRTGGSNTEAFF. J is TRBJ1-1 and V is TRBV28; 10 nucleotides agree with TRBD1. This CDR3 region has 17 residues. Trimming removed 5 bases from V and 1 base from J; junction bases left unmatched: 10. Germline loops: CDR1 MDHEN, CDR2 SYDVKM.

The J gene is TRBJ1-5, the V gene TRBV15; 12 bases fit TRBD1. V lost 6 bases to trimming and J lost 6 bases; unmatched junction nucleotides: 9. This CDR3 region has 16 residues. Per the germline V gene, CDR1 is LNHNV and CDR2 is YYDKDF (reference sequence). CDR3 amino acids: CATREAGQGAFQPQHF. CDR3 nucleotides: TGTGCCACCAGGGAGGCGGGACAGGGGGCATTTCAGCCCCAGCATTTT.

This clone was seen once. This chain uses TRBV28 with TRBJ2-3, with 8 bases lining up with TRBD1. V trimming: 6 bases; J trimming: 1 base; junction bases outside the gene matches: 3. Germline V gene sequence: CDR1 MDHEN, CDR2 SYDVKM. The CDR3 has 14 amino acids. CDR3 in amino acids: CASSQDRGTDTQYF. The CDR3 DNA follows: TGTGCCAGCAGCCAGGACAGGGGCACAGATACGCAGTATTTT.

V is TRBV5-1 and J is TRBJ2-5; weak D call: TRBD1 (6 bases). The J call may be faulty, since TRBJ2-7 better matches the DNA end. The CDR3 totals 15 residues. CDR1 and CDR2 from the germline V gene are SGHRS and YFSETQ. The CDR3 DNA reads as TGCGCCAGCAGCTTGGGGACAGCTCCTACCTACGAGCAGTACTTC. As protein: CASSLGTAPTYEQYF.

The chain has TRBV19 and TRBJ1-5; TRBD1 matches at 11 bases. The CDR3 has 15 residues. Germline CDR1 reads LNHDA; CDR2 reads SQIVND (reference sequence). J lost 4 bases, V lost 3 bases, and 2 bases had no gene match. The CDR3 is CASSIGTGGNQPQHF. The CDR3 DNA sequence: TGTGCCAGTAGTATCGGGACAGGGGGGAATCAGCCCCAGCATTTT. Using reference TRBV19 and TRBJ1-5 for the parts outside the CDR3, the full variable domain is DGGITQSPKYLFRKEGQNVTLSCEQNLNHDAMYWYRQDPGQGLRLIYYSQIVNDFQKGDIAEGYSVSREKKESFPLTVTSAQKNPTAFYLCASSIGTGGNQPQHFGDGTRLSIL.

The chain carries TRBV7-9 and TRBJ2-1, with TRBD2 as a possible D gene (6 bases). CDR1 is SEHNR, CDR2 FQNEAQ, per germline (reference sequence). There are 15 residues in the CDR3. Trimming stripped 4 bases from V and 4 bases from J, with 14 bases between. CDR3 DNA sequence: TGTGCCAGCAGCTCCCGAGGGACTGAATACAATGAGCAGTTCTTC. Translated, it gives CASSSRGTEYNEQFF.